The TCR beta chain described here comes from a study of blood T cell repertoires in COVID-19. Study background: The United States, Italy and Spain provided the acute and convalescent COVID-19 samples. Sources were T cells, B-cell-depleted T cells, or PBMCs; the material itself was cDNA or gDNA.

Germline CDR1 reads SGHDN; CDR2 reads FVKESK. The CDR3 extends over 13 amino acids. With 4 bases removed from V and 5 bases from J, the gap between germline ends came to 8 bases. Original analysis: Reference gene primers were amplified, and this amplification served to estimate nucleated cell counts. Assay: immunoSEQ multiplex PCR; the TCRdb copy retains only in-frame clones and omits some. V and J calls and clone size are copied from that table; D and trimming were computed from the DNA. In the table there are over 150,000 clones, over 75% of which are singletons. Sequencing input: peripheral blood. The sequence derives from a woman between 45 and 60 years old with acute or convalescent COVID-19. The chain employs TRBV14 and TRBJ1-4; no clear D gene. The CDR3 loop is CASSPGGNEKLFF. CDR3 DNA sequence: TGTGCCAGCAGCCCAGGTGGAAATGAAAAACTGTTTTTT.